This section outlines one T cell receptor (beta chain) sequence together with its context. The antigen is not known. This specimen comes from a study of T cell responses to AZD1222 COVID-19 vaccine. Germline V lookup: CDR1 SNHLY, CDR2 FYNNEI. V dropped 8 bases and J dropped 1 base, with 10 bases sitting between them. The CDR3 runs 13 residues. Overall study findings and caveats: It should be noted that donors were predominantly white British and more often female, and clonal diversity was possibly underestimated. With two AZD1222 doses given, Spike-specific TCR breadth and depth both rose.

The data were produced by immunoSEQ multiplex PCR, yet TCRdb's version contains in-frame clones alone and is incomplete. The sample lists approximately 180,000 clones; approximately 92% were seen once. This material consisted of peripheral blood, taken 28 days after the second dose of the MenACWY control vaccine. The chain is built from TRBV2 and TRBJ2-3; D is unclear. This TCR derives from an adult who received the MenACWY meningococcal vaccine as a control. The CDR3 DNA reads as TGTGCCAGCCTAATAATCGGCACAGATACGCAGTATTTT. Its translation is CASLIIGTDTQYF.